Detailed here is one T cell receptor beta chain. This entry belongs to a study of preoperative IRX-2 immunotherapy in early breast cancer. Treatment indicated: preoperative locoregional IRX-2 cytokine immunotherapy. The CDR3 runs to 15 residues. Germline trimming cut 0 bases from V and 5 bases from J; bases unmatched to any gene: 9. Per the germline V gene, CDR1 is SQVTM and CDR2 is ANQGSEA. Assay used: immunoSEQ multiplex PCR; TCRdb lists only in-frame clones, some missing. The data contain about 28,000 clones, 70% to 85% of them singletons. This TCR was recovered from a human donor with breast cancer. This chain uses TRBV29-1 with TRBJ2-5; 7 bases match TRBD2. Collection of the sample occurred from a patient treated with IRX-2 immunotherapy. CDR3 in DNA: TGCAGCGTTGAAGATCCTGGCGGGGGAGGCGAGACCCAGTACTTC. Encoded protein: CSVEDPGGGGETQYF. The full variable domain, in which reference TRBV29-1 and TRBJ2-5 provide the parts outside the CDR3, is SAVISQKPSRDICQRGTSLTIQCQVDSQVTMMFWYRQQPGQSLTLIATANQGSEATYESGFVIDKFPISRPNLTFSTLTVSNMSPEDSSIYLCSVEDPGGGGETQYFGPGTRLLVL.